This TCR beta chain is drawn from a study of cytomegalovirus exposure and HLA in healthy donors. About this clone itself: Its antigen is still unknown.

Study-level points and caveats: TCR beta V- and J-gene trimming was later associated with a missense DCLRE1C variant. Association with HLA alleles at 0.05 false discovery rate was found for some 18,000 TCR beta sequences in a later analysis.

PCR employed 60 Vbeta and 13 Jbeta primers. The assay was immunoSEQ multiplex PCR, and TCRdb's table has in-frame clones only and misses some. The sample lists 210,000 or so clones; approximately 87% were seen once. From germline, CDR1 is MGHDK and CDR2 SYGVNS. The CDR3 sequence is 14 residues long. With 6 bases removed from V and 0 bases from J, the gap between germline ends came to 10 bases. The specimen was PBMCs. The source is a human donor in good health. The V and J genes are TRBV25-1 and TRBJ2-3, with D perhaps TRBD1 (6 bases). CDR3 DNA sequence: TGTGCCAGCAGCAGACAGGATAGCACAGATACGCAGTATTTT. Translated: CASSRQDSTDTQYF.